One and the same sample provided the 26 T cell receptor beta chains below, sequenced in a study of naive and memory T cell subsets listed by TCRdb under 2017. These TCRs' antigens remain unknown. Libraries were built with UMI-ligation and nested PCR. The reads were generated on an Illumina MiSeq. To cover both TRBC1 and TRBC2, the beta constant-region primer consisted of an equimolar mix of two oligonucleotides. Four rounds of PCR, combining the SP2 primer with nested alpha and beta constant-region primers, were used to amplify the ligated cDNA. The raw public reads went through TCRdb reprocessing: fastp at Q25, MiXCR clone calling, in-frame beta chains kept. Entries that share a CDR3 protein sequence are merged under the most common genes and DNA. Across this sample there are under 150,000 distinct CDR3 sequences, with 15% to 25% seen only once. About 0.6% of the sample belongs to the ten largest clones.

Beyond this particular receptor, the publication reports: A few larger clonotypes were present in naive repertoires, particularly the CD8 repertoires, and these clonotypes were possibly memory cells re-expressing CD45RA.

The sequenced material came from naive CD8+ T cells from blood. In light of the paper, this sample's cell subset or site label describes: naive T cells, CD45RA high CD27+. These receptor sequences come from a human donor in good health.

The V call is TRBV27, the J call TRBJ1-1, with D tentatively TRBD1 (6 bases). From germline, CDR1 is MNHEY and CDR2 SMNVEV (reference sequence). The CDR3 consists of 17 residues. V was cut by 5 bases and J by 2 bases, with 21 bases left in between. CDR3 sequence: CASSPRPLTGLNTEAFF. Here the CDR3 DNA reads TGTGCCAGCAGTCCCAGACCGCTGACAGGACTAAACACTGAAGCTTTCTTT.

The chain links TRBV7-8 to TRBJ2-3; 10 positions agree with TRBD2. CDR3 size: 19 residues. Per germline, CDR1 SGHVS and CDR2 FQNEAQ. The J segment lost 1 base and the V segment lost 2 bases, leaving 12 bases of the junction unmatched. DNA for the CDR3: TGTGCCAGCAGCTTAAGCCCACTAGCGGGATGGGCTGGCACAGATACGCAGTATTTT. It yields the protein CASSLSPLAGWAGTDTQYF.

This clonotype came up a few times. This chain uses TRBV7-6 with TRBJ2-1; D gene unclear. CDR1 and CDR2 from the germline V gene are SGHVS and FNYEAQ. The CDR3 length is 12 residues. Trimming took 5 bases from V and 6 from J, leaving 8 bases between them. CDR3 in amino acids: CASSAGRNEQFF. CDR3 sequence (DNA): TGTGCCAGCAGCGCAGGCCGCAATGAGCAGTTCTTC.

The J gene is TRBJ1-3, the V gene TRBV6-5; no reliable D call. The length of the CDR3 is 13 residues. Per germline, CDR1 MNHEY and CDR2 SVGAGI. V lost 2 bases, J lost 2 bases, and 4 bases lay in between. As DNA, the CDR3 is TGTGCCAGCAGTTACCAGACTGGAAACACCATATATTTT. Encoded protein: CASSYQTGNTIYF.

The rearrangement uses TRBV27 and TRBJ2-3; 11 bases match TRBD2. With V trimmed by 3 bases and J by 5 bases, 7 bases remained unmatched. The CDR3 is 16 residues long. The germline gives CDR1 MNHEY, CDR2 SMNVEV (reference sequence). The CDR3 coding sequence is TGTGCCAGCAGTTTGCTTAGCGGGAGGGCCGTAGATACGCAGTATTTT. It translates to CASSLLSGRAVDTQYF.

The gene calls are TRBV27 and TRBJ2-7; D remains unclear. The V end was cut by 2 bases, the J end by 7 bases, with 18 bases between. The CDR3 has 15 amino acids. The germline V gene has CDR1 MNHEY and CDR2 SMNVEV (reference sequence). The CDR3 loop is CASSLSSRRLNEQYF. The CDR3 region has the DNA TGTGCCAGCAGTTTAAGTTCCCGACGCCTAAATGAGCAGTACTTC.

This clonotype has ten or more counts. The chain joins TRBV6-5 to TRBJ2-7, with a possible D match to TRBD2 (6 bases). V was cut by 6 bases and J by 12 bases, with 21 bases left in between. The germline CDR1 and CDR2 sequences are MNHEY and SVGAGI. The CDR3 is 13 residues long. CDR3 region: CASRPGTLTGWYF. CDR3 in DNA: TGTGCCAGCAGGCCCGGGACTTTAACGGGGTGGTACTTC.

This chain uses TRBV5-6 with TRBJ2-1; D gene unclear. Per the germline V gene, CDR1 is SGHDT and CDR2 is YYEEEE. The CDR3 is 14 amino acids. V was trimmed by 7 bases and J by 4 bases, leaving 15 bases between them. This CDR3 reads CASSVGGLYNEQFF. The CDR3 DNA reads TGTGCCAGCTCGGTAGGCGGCCTGTACAATGAGCAGTTCTTC.

The rearrangement links TRBV7-6 to TRBJ2-4, with D perhaps TRBD1 or TRBD2 (5 bases each). CDR3 length: 15 residues. V gave up 5 bases and J gave up 6 bases, with 17 bases separating them. Germline lookup yields CDR1 SGHVS and CDR2 FNYEAQ. This CDR3 reads CASSLHPDGGNIQYF. In DNA, the CDR3 is TGTGCCAGCAGCCTGCACCCGGATGGGGGAAACATTCAGTACTTC.

There are many counts of this clonotype. The genes are TRBV7-2 and TRBJ1-6; 7 nucleotides align to TRBD1. The CDR3 extends over 14 amino acids. Germline lookup yields CDR1 SGHTA and CDR2 FQGNSA. V trimming: 5 bases; J trimming: 10 bases; junction bases outside the gene matches: 8. CDR3 residues: CASSPEGQISPLHF. CDR3 sequence (DNA): TGTGCCAGCAGCCCAGAGGGACAGATCTCACCCCTCCACTTT.

The chain has TRBV7-8 and TRBJ2-1; possible D gene TRBD2, 6 bases. The CDR3 contains 17 residues. Germline V gene data show CDR1 as SGHVS and CDR2 as FQNEAQ. The V end was cut by 0 bases, the J end by 2 bases, with 14 bases between. The CDR3 bases are TGTGCCAGCAGCTTAGCCGGGGTAGCGGAAACCTACAATGAGCAGTTCTTC. It is translated as CASSLAGVAETYNEQFF.

The chain couples TRBV6-5 to TRBJ2-3; maybe TRBD2 (5 bases). The V end lost 8 bases, the J end lost 8 bases, and 17 bases lay between the germline ends. The CDR3 runs 13 residues. Germline V CDR1 and CDR2: MNHEY, SVGAGI. CDR3 region: CASALADRGTQYF. In DNA form, the CDR3 reads TGTGCCAGCGCTCTTGCCGACCGGGGTACGCAGTATTTT.

This clonotype was observed a few times. The chain links TRBV6-1 to TRBJ2-5, with unresolved D. Trimming took off 2 bases at V and 2 bases at J, with 9 bases between the two ends. CDR1 and CDR2 from the germline V gene are MNHNS and SASEGT. This CDR3 region has 14 residues. The CDR3 sequence: CASSEPGFQETQYF. The CDR3 bases are TGTGCCAGCAGTGAACCCGGGTTTCAAGAGACCCAGTACTTC.

The rearrangement joins TRBV6-5 to TRBJ2-7; TRBD1 agrees at 11 bases. The V gene's germline CDR1 is MNHEY and CDR2 SVGAGI. With V trimmed by 4 bases and J by 3 bases, 5 bases remained unmatched. The CDR3 is made up of 15 amino acids. The DNA for the CDR3 is TGTGCCAGCAGTTCACCGGGACAGGGGGACTACGAGCAGTACTTC. Translated, it gives CASSSPGQGDYEQYF.

In its sample, this clonotype was seen a few times. The chain combines TRBV30 with TRBJ1-5, with D perhaps TRBD1 (6 bases). Germline loops: CDR1 GTSNPN, CDR2 SVGIG (reference sequence). This CDR3 has 15 amino acids. The ends were cut back, 3 bases at V and 0 bases at J, with 12 bases in the middle. The CDR3 region is CAWSPGHISNQPQHF. CDR3 DNA: TGTGCCTGGAGCCCGGGACATATTAGCAATCAGCCCCAGCATTTT.

This chain joins TRBV6-2 or TRBV6-3 and TRBJ1-1; weak D call: TRBD1 (6 bases). The CDR3 length is 18 residues. V was shortened by 5 bases and J by 0 bases, with 22 bases between the two germline ends. Per the germline V gene, CDR1 is MNHEY and CDR2 is SVGEGT. The DNA of the CDR3 is TGTGCCAGCAGTCCCGACAGGTTTGAATCCCGTATGAACACTGAAGCTTTCTTT. Translation: CASSPDRFESRMNTEAFF.

A few counts support this clonotype. This rearrangement joins TRBV29-1 to TRBJ2-3; weak D call: TRBD1 (6 bases). Trimming took off 4 bases at V and 4 bases at J, with 12 bases between the two ends. Germline V gene data show CDR1 as SQVTM and CDR2 as ANQGSEA. There are 13 residues in the CDR3. CDR3: CSVVWQGPDTQYF. In DNA form, the CDR3 reads TGCAGCGTTGTGTGGCAGGGGCCAGATACGCAGTATTTT.

This clonotype was counted only a few times. The chain is built from TRBV6-5 and TRBJ2-1; tentatively, D is TRBD1 (5 bases). CDR3 length equals 16 residues. With 0 bases removed from V and 2 bases from J, the gap between germline ends came to 11 bases. From germline, CDR1 is MNHEY and CDR2 SVGAGI. This CDR3 is CASSYSMAGTYNEQFF. CDR3 bases: TGTGCCAGCAGTTACTCGATGGCAGGGACCTACAATGAGCAGTTCTTC.

This clonotype came up a few times. The rearrangement links TRBV6-5 to TRBJ2-7; D perhaps matches TRBD1 (6 bases). Germline V gives CDR1 MNHEY, CDR2 SVGAGI. V lost 5 bases, J lost 6 bases, and 11 bases lay in between. This CDR3 has 12 residues. CDR3 sequence reads: CASSPGVPEQYF. The CDR3 region has the DNA TGTGCCAGCAGTCCAGGGGTCCCCGAGCAGTACTTC.

The rearrangement uses TRBV6-6 and TRBJ2-5; 7 bases agree with TRBD1. The length of the CDR3 is 14 residues. V dropped 6 bases and J dropped 2; count of bases not matched to a gene: 6. Per the germline V gene, CDR1 is MNHNY and CDR2 is SVGAGI (reference sequence). The CDR3 sequence: CASSPGQIQETQYF. DNA for the CDR3: TGTGCCAGCAGCCCGGGACAGATACAAGAGACCCAGTACTTC.

The chain carries TRBV5-4 and TRBJ1-3, with D perhaps TRBD1 (6 bases). The germline V and J ends were trimmed by 5 bases and 4 bases, with 16 bases remaining between them. The CDR3 totals 15 residues. From germline, CDR1 is SGHNT and CDR2 YYREEE (reference sequence). The CDR3: CASSNLVTGGNTIYF. DNA of the CDR3: TGTGCCAGCAGTAATTTGGTCACAGGGGGAAACACCATATATTTT.

This clonotype was found a few times. The chain carries TRBV27 and TRBJ2-7; 7 bases match TRBD1. Germline CDR1 reads MNHEY; CDR2 reads SMNVEV (reference sequence). Germline trimming cut 5 bases from V and 2 bases from J; bases unmatched to any gene: 6. This CDR3 is built from 14 residues. The CDR3 sequence: CASSDRQGTYEQYF. CDR3 nucleotide sequence: TGTGCCAGCAGTGACAGACAGGGCACCTACGAGCAGTACTTC.

This clonotype was picked up a small number of times. The rearrangement uses TRBV28 and TRBJ2-5; TRBD2 aligns across 9 bases. Germline V gives CDR1 MDHEN, CDR2 SYDVKM. CDR3 length: 15 amino acids. V shed 8 bases, J shed 5 bases, and the junction held 12 bases outside the gene matches. The CDR3 spells CASGEAGGFRETQYF. CDR3 sequence (DNA): TGTGCCAGCGGAGAAGCGGGAGGATTTAGGGAGACCCAGTACTTC. Complete variable domain (other parts from reference TRBV28 and TRBJ2-5): DVKVTQSSRYLVKRTGEKVFLECVQDMDHENMFWYRQDPGLGLRLIYFSYDVKMKEKGDIPEGYSVSREKKERFSLILESASTNQTSMYLCASGEAGGFRETQYFGPGTRLLVL.

The V gene is TRBV20-1, the J gene TRBJ2-7; either TRBD1 or TRBD2 may fit D (6 bases each). The germline V and J ends were trimmed by 0 bases and 5 bases, with 14 bases remaining between them. CDR1 is DFQATT, CDR2 SNEGSKA, per germline (reference sequence). The CDR3 has 14 amino acids. Here the CDR3 reads CSAREQGLADEQYF. The CDR3 bases are TGCAGTGCTAGAGAACAGGGACTCGCGGACGAGCAGTACTTC.

The V gene is TRBV29-1, the J gene TRBJ2-7, with a possible D match to TRBD2 (6 bases). The CDR3 runs to 15 residues. V lost 2 bases and J 3 bases, leaving 17 bases between the germline ends. Germline CDR1 and CDR2: SQVTM and ANQGSEA. DNA of the CDR3: TGCAGCGTTGAAAGGGCCAGCGGGCGGGACTACGAGCAGTACTTC. Translated: CSVERASGRDYEQYF.

The J gene is TRBJ2-5, the V gene TRBV13, with D perhaps TRBD1 (5 bases). The CDR3 is 13 residues long. From germline, CDR1 is PRHDT and CDR2 FYEKMQ (reference sequence). Trimming stripped 1 base from V and 4 bases from J, with 7 bases between. The DNA for the CDR3 is TGTGCCAGCAGCTTAGCAGGGTTAGAGACCCAGTACTTC. Translation: CASSLAGLETQYF. The whole variable domain, remainder taken from reference TRBV13 and TRBJ2-5, is AAGVIQSPRHLIKEKRETATLKCYPIPRHDTVYWYQQGPGQDPQFLISFYEKMQSDKGSIPDRFSAQQFSDYHSELNMSSLELGDSALYFCASSLAGLETQYFGPGTRLLVL.